These T cell receptor beta chains were read from a single sample in a study of post-analysis software for immune sequencing data. TCRdb independently ran MiXCR on the PCR reads; one entry per CDR3 protein. The sample shows hundreds of thousands of distinct CDR3 sequences, roughly 29% of them seen only once. The sample taken for sequencing was blood. Receptors were obtained from a girl between 10 and 17 years old with multiple sclerosis. The conserved cysteine and the conserved F or W are not part of the CDR3 here. The D gene is left open where the match is weak.

v_gene	d_gene	j_gene	CDR3aa
TRBV5-5	TRBD1	TRBJ2-5	ASLRTGEVSGLMETQY
TRBV24-1	.	TRBJ2-5	ATSDLIDSQETQY
TRBV6-1	.	TRBJ1-1	ASSEWGNEAF
TRBV7-9	TRBD1	TRBJ2-5	ASTAPGQGHQETQY
TRBV12-3/TRBV12-4	.	TRBJ2-3	ASSFPWGGSVY
TRBV6-2/TRBV6-3	TRBD2	TRBJ2-5	ASGRLAQETQY
TRBV12-3/TRBV12-4	TRBD1	TRBJ2-6	ASTPDRSLSGANVLT
TRBV20-1	.	TRBJ2-1	SALTPSENSYNEQF
TRBV12-3/TRBV12-4	.	TRBJ2-5	ASSPSQGPQETQY
TRBV6-1	TRBD2	TRBJ2-7	ASSALAGDAYEQY
TRBV20-1	.	TRBJ1-6	SALGDSPLH
TRBV7-2	.	TRBJ2-5	ASSSQSGLQETQY
TRBV29-1	.	TRBJ1-4	SVTDGKLF
TRBV29-1	TRBD1	TRBJ2-2	SVALTGFEGGELF
TRBV7-2	.	TRBJ2-7	ASSLEPGNYEQC
TRBV5-1	.	TRBJ2-2	ASSHQGGRGTGELF
TRBV27	TRBD1	TRBJ2-7	ASSFGTGVEQY
TRBV4-3	.	TRBJ2-3	ASSQERVALDTQY
TRBV24-1	.	.	ATSPRWGGMGEQY
TRBV11-2	TRBD1	TRBJ2-1	ASSREPGTGGPQF
TRBV5-1	.	TRBJ2-1	ASRGGSGDSSYNEQF
TRBV20-1	TRBD2	TRBJ2-3	SANPRTRGY
TRBV6-1	.	TRBJ2-5	ASSERGETQY
TRBV12-3/TRBV12-4	TRBD2	TRBJ2-4	ASSSPESGSDIRY
TRBV29-1	.	TRBJ1-2	SVAQTGRPSYGYT
TRBV4-2	TRBD1	TRBJ2-7	ASSQELGTGGYEQY
TRBV9	.	TRBJ1-4	ASSVAMTTNEKLF
TRBV9	.	TRBJ2-1	ASSVSGVKRDEQF